The clone carrying this T cell receptor (beta chain) appeared a single time. Its antigen is unidentified. Then a second PCR, running roughly 7 to 11 cycles, was carried out with a sample-barcoded 5' primer and a J-beta primer mix. Each CDR3 protein is one row after TCRdb ran MiXCR on the 5' RACE reads. Of about 970,000 distinct CDR3 sequences in the sample, roughly 47% were seen once. CDR1 is MDHEN and CDR2 is SYDVKM in the germline V gene. The CDR3 totals 17 residues. The data belong to a study of blood T cells in healthy people across ages. Study conclusions and caveats: The lack of PBMC sorting stopped any conclusive naive versus antigen-experienced comparison. Researchers report that TCR beta diversity correlated strongly with naive T cell percentage.

Healthy individuals of Caucasian origin from Russia, aged roughly 6 to 95, served as donors. The specimen was blood. J is TRBJ2-5 and V is TRBV28, with a possible D match to TRBD1 (9 bases). The last part of the DNA fits TRBJ2-7 better; the J call may be wrong. The TCR comes from a woman aged 55-75 years in good health. The CDR3: CASDRGDYSGNSYEQYF. The CDR3 nucleotides are TGTGCCAGCGACAGGGGGGATTATAGCGGGAACTCCTACGAGCAGTACTTC.